These 14 T cell receptor beta chains were sequenced from one sample in a study of shared clonotypes between healthy human individuals. Method: immunoSEQ multiplex PCR; TCRdb's copy keeps in-frame clones and lacks some. Of 1.4 million or so clones in the sample, approximately 98.5% were seen once. The sequenced material came from naive CD4+ T cells sorted from blood. The subset was: CD45RA+ positively selected. Receptor source: a man in his thirties or forties in good health.

The chain is built from TRBV7-2 and TRBJ2-3; D remains ambiguous. The V and J ends lost 2 bases and 2 bases respectively, with 11 bases between them. Looked up from germline, CDR1 is SGHTA and CDR2 is FQGNSA. The length of the CDR3 is 15 residues. CDR3 bases: TGTGCCAGCAGCTTAAAGACTTTTGACACAGATACGCAGTATTTT. Its translation: CASSLKTFDTDTQYF.

V usage is TRBV7-3 and J usage is TRBJ1-1, with D possibly being TRBD1 (5 bases). With 3 bases removed from V and 4 bases from J, the gap between germline ends came to 9 bases. The CDR3 runs 13 residues. Germline CDR1 and CDR2: SGHTA and FQGTGA. CDR3 coding DNA: TGTGCCAGCAGCTTCAGAGGGACCACTGAAGCTTTCTTT. This sequence encodes CASSFRGTTEAFF.

Remarks on this clone: The sample contains more than one DNA sequence encoding this CDR3. This chain connects TRBV27 to TRBJ2-1; 11 bases fit TRBD2. The CDR3 sequence is 15 residues long. The ends lost 6 bases at V and 4 bases at J; junction bases unmatched: 5. The germline V gene has CDR1 MNHEY and CDR2 SMNVEV (reference sequence). This CDR3 reads CASSSGTSGYNEQFF. CDR3 coding DNA: TGTGCCAGCAGCTCCGGGACTAGCGGTTACAATGAGCAGTTCTTC.

The chain has TRBV18 and TRBJ2-7; D is uncertain. Trimming pared 1 base from V and 3 bases from J, leaving 10 bases between. Germline V gene data show CDR1 as KGHSH and CDR2 as LQKENI. The CDR3 is 14 amino acids. The chain's CDR3 is CASSPLPQSYEQYF. CDR3 in DNA: TGTGCCAGCTCACCACTCCCGCAAAGCTACGAGCAGTACTTC.

This sequence joins TRBV4-1 and TRBJ2-1, with TRBD2 matching over 7 bases. In germline, CDR1 is MGHRA, CDR2 YSYEKL. With V trimmed by 4 bases and J by 7 bases, 10 bases remained unmatched. The CDR3 extends over 15 amino acids. CDR3 in DNA: TGCGCCAGCAGCCCCCCTAGCGGCCCTCGTAATGAGCAGTTCTTC. Translating gives CASSPPSGPRNEQFF.

The chain joins TRBV9 to TRBJ2-7, with D unclear. CDR1 and CDR2 (germline): SGDLS, YYNGEE. The CDR3 consists of 14 residues. V was shortened by 4 bases and J by 2 bases, with 13 bases between the two germline ends. This chain's CDR3 is CASSSGSYTYEQYF. DNA for the CDR3: TGTGCCAGCAGCTCCGGCTCTTATACCTACGAGCAGTACTTC.

V gene TRBV5-4 combines with J gene TRBJ2-1; TRBD2 is a possible D gene (5 bases). CDR1 and CDR2 (germline): SGHNT, YYREEE (reference sequence). The CDR3 is 12 amino acids. The V end was cut by 9 bases, the J end by 5 bases, with 12 bases between. CDR3 DNA: TGTGCCACCTTCAGCGGAGACAATGAGCAGTTCTTC. Translated, it gives CATFSGDNEQFF.

V is TRBV7-6 and J is TRBJ2-1; D not certain. Per germline, CDR1 SGHVS and CDR2 FNYEAQ. Trimming pared 5 bases from V and 0 bases from J, leaving 17 bases between. This CDR3 spans 17 amino acids. CDR3 sequence (DNA): TGTGCCAGCAGCCAATACGGGTTCGGAAGCTCCTACAATGAGCAGTTCTTC. Residues: CASSQYGFGSSYNEQFF.

V and J are TRBV9 and TRBJ1-2; TRBD1 matches at 8 bases. The V gene end was trimmed by 1 base and the J gene end by 6 bases; junction bases not matched to a gene: 8. This CDR3 spans 15 amino acids. CDR1 and CDR2 from the germline V gene are SGDLS and YYNGEE. CDR3 loop: CASSVSPTGVNGYTF. The DNA for the CDR3 is TGTGCCAGCAGCGTATCTCCGACAGGGGTAAATGGCTACACCTTC.

J is TRBJ1-5 and V is TRBV19, with D maybe TRBD1 (6 bases). The CDR3 sequence is 17 residues long. V lost 3 bases to trimming and J lost 1 base, with 16 bases between them. Germline V gene lookup returns CDR1 LNHDA and CDR2 SQIVND (reference sequence). The CDR3: CASSMSPPRGSNQPQHF. As DNA, the CDR3 is TGTGCCAGTAGTATGAGCCCTCCAAGGGGGAGCAATCAGCCCCAGCATTTT. The entire variable domain, with the rest obtained from reference TRBV19 and TRBJ1-5, is as follows: DGGITQSPKYLFRKEGQNVTLSCEQNLNHDAMYWYRQDPGQGLRLIYYSQIVNDFQKGDIAEGYSVSREKKESFPLTVTSAQKNPTAFYLCASSMSPPRGSNQPQHFGDGTRLSIL.

The chain uses TRBV18 and TRBJ2-3; TRBD2 matches 12 bases. This CDR3 comprises 17 residues. Trimming took 3 bases from V and 5 from J; bases not matched to a gene: 9. CDR1 is KGHSH, CDR2 LQKENI, per germline. The CDR3 nucleotides read TGTGCCAGCTCACCCCCCAGGGCACTAGCGGGGGGAGATACGCAGTATTTT. It is translated as CASSPPRALAGGDTQYF.

The rearrangement joins TRBV5-4 to TRBJ2-3, with TRBD2 matching over 12 bases. Trimming cost V 2 bases and J 6 bases; bases outside gene matches: 4. CDR3 length: 15 amino acids. In germline, CDR1 is SGHNT, CDR2 YYREEE (reference sequence). The DNA of the CDR3 is TGTGCCAGCAGCTTTCGGACTAGCGGGGCCGATACGCAGTATTTT. Translation: CASSFRTSGADTQYF.

This chain connects TRBV4-1 to TRBJ2-7, with TRBD2 matching over 9 bases. Germline-derived CDR1 and CDR2 are MGHRA and YSYEKL. Losses at the gene ends were 1 base for V and 3 bases for J; bases not matched to a gene: 7. The CDR3 loop spans 16 amino acids. This CDR3 is CASSQGPASGNYEQYF. The DNA of the CDR3 is TGCGCCAGCAGCCAAGGTCCCGCTAGCGGGAACTACGAGCAGTACTTC.

This chain's CDR3 is CASSPRDLNQPQHF. The CDR3 coding sequence is TGTGCCAGCTCACCCCGGGACCTTAATCAGCCCCAGCATTTT. The chain employs TRBV18 and TRBJ1-5; the D gene is possibly TRBD1 (5 bases). This CDR3 spans 14 amino acids. The germline gives CDR1 KGHSH, CDR2 LQKENI. V was pared by 3 bases and J by 4 bases, with 10 bases between.